The next 9 T cell receptor beta chains were all read from a single sample in a study of blood T cell repertoires in COVID-19. Method: immunoSEQ multiplex PCR; TCRdb's copy keeps in-frame clones and lacks some. Here the sample spans some 250,000 clones, about nine tenths being singletons. Sequencing was carried out using peripheral blood. The receptors were gathered from a man aged 30-40 years who had recovered from COVID-19.

The chain carries TRBV19 and TRBJ2-5; the match to TRBD2 covers 8 bases. Losses at the gene ends were 5 bases for V and 1 base for J; bases not matched to a gene: 6. Germline V lookup: CDR1 LNHDA, CDR2 SQIVND (reference sequence). This CDR3 spans 15 amino acids. The CDR3 loop is CASSGSGTSQETQYF. In DNA, the CDR3 is TGTGCCAGTAGTGGGTCCGGGACTAGCCAAGAGACCCAGTACTTC.

This clone was detected a few times. The chain links TRBV11-2 to TRBJ2-7, with D possibly being TRBD1 (5 bases). The CDR3 runs 15 residues. The germline V and J ends were trimmed by 2 bases and 1 base, with 12 bases remaining between them. Germline CDR1 SGHAT, CDR2 FQNNGV. CDR3 sequence: CASSLYGDSSYEQYF. As DNA, the CDR3 is TGTGCCAGCAGCTTATACGGAGACAGTTCCTACGAGCAGTACTTC.

V usage is TRBV18 and J usage is TRBJ2-6, with 8 bases fitting TRBD1. The CDR3 contains 16 residues. Trimming cost V 3 bases and J 3 bases; bases outside gene matches: 4. The germline gives CDR1 KGHSH, CDR2 LQKENI. In DNA form, the CDR3 reads TGTGCCAGCTCACCGGAAACAGGGGGTGGGGCCAACGTCCTGACTTTC. This gives the protein CASSPETGGGANVLTF.

The rearrangement uses TRBV2 and TRBJ1-5, with D unclear. The CDR3 length is 13 residues. V shed 3 bases and J shed 3 bases, with 6 bases lying between them. Germline values: CDR1 SNHLY, CDR2 FYNNEI. CDR3 amino acids: CASSEYFNQPQHF. The CDR3 bases are TGTGCCAGCAGTGAGTATTTCAATCAGCCCCAGCATTTT. Full variable domain (remainder filled in from reference TRBV2 and TRBJ1-5): EPEVTQTPSHQVTQMGQEVILRCVPISNHLYFYWYRQILGQKVEFLVSFYNNEISEKSEIFDDQFSVERPDGSNFTLKIRSTKLEDSAMYFCASSEYFNQPQHFGDGTRLSIL.

The chain joins TRBV30 to TRBJ1-2, with D tentatively TRBD1 (5 bases). V dropped 6 bases and J dropped 7 bases, with 12 bases sitting between them. This CDR3 contains 11 residues. Germline CDR1 reads GTSNPN; CDR2 reads SVGIG (reference sequence). This CDR3 reads CACIPGIGYTF. The CDR3 nucleotides read TGTGCCTGTATACCAGGGATTGGCTACACCTTC.

The chain combines TRBV5-1 with TRBJ2-1; 10 bases are a match to TRBD2. V lost 3 bases to trimming and J lost 9 bases; unmatched junction nucleotides: 15. Germline CDR1 is SGHRS and CDR2 is YFSETQ. This CDR3 comprises 17 residues. CDR3 residues: CASSWIDSGGPGSEQFF. CDR3 DNA: TGCGCCAGCAGCTGGATTGATAGCGGGGGGCCAGGTAGTGAGCAGTTCTTC.

This chain uses TRBV6-1 with TRBJ1-1; possibly TRBD1 for D (6 bases). The germline gives CDR1 MNHNS, CDR2 SASEGT. There are 16 residues in the CDR3. With 3 bases removed from V and 5 bases from J, the gap between germline ends came to 19 bases. The CDR3 sequence: CASSEVRGRGGTEAFF. The CDR3 DNA reads TGTGCCAGCAGTGAGGTAAGGGGGAGAGGAGGAACTGAAGCTTTCTTT.

The chain has TRBV7-2 and TRBJ2-5; 10 bases map to TRBD2. V gave up 5 bases and J gave up 7 bases; unmatched junction bases: 13. There are 16 residues in the CDR3. CDR1 and CDR2 from the germline V gene are SGHTA and FQGNSA. CDR3 in DNA: TGTGCCAGCAGCCTAGAAGGACTAGCGGCCATAGGGACCCAGTACTTC. This sequence encodes CASSLEGLAAIGTQYF.

The J gene is TRBJ2-7, the V gene TRBV3-1 (or the pseudogene TRBV3-2); no firm D call. Germline-derived CDR1 and CDR2 are LGHDT and YNNKEL (reference sequence). The CDR3 sequence is 12 residues long. Trimming took off 4 bases at V and 3 bases at J, with 7 bases between the two ends. The chain's CDR3 is CASSPTNYEQYF. CDR3 coding DNA: TGTGCCAGCAGCCCGACAAACTACGAGCAGTACTTC.